What follows are 25 T cell receptor beta chains derived from one specimen sequenced in a study of human T cells and chemical hapten exposure. Time point of the sample: pre-sensitization, week 0. As to treatment: therapeutic diphenylcyclopropenone sensitization with weekly scalp DPC. The study extracted total RNA from unfractionated whole blood. TCRdb ran MiXCR on the RACE reads and lists one entry per CDR3 protein. Seen here are tens of thousands of distinct CDR3 sequences, approximately 10% observed once, and the top ten hold 25% to 30%. Sample: whole blood, taken in connection with sensitization to the hapten diphenylcyclopropenone (DPC). The receptors were sampled from a man aged 50-60 years with alopecia areata. Some clones in this sample may be carry-over from other donors' samples.

This clonotype was seen at least ten times. This chain links TRBV5-1 with TRBJ2-1; a possible D gene is TRBD2 (5 bases). V lost 0 bases, J lost 7 bases, and 11 bases lay in between. CDR1 and CDR2 from the germline V gene are SGHRS and YFSETQ. The CDR3 loop spans 14 amino acids. CDR3 sequence reads: CASSLVLEGNEQFF. The CDR3 DNA follows: TGCGCCAGCAGCTTGGTCCTAGAGGGAAATGAGCAGTTCTTC.

This clonotype was counted at least ten times. The rearrangement joins TRBV11-3 to TRBJ2-1; the D gene is possibly TRBD1 (7 bases). Trimming stripped 0 bases from V and 3 bases from J, with 12 bases between. Germline lookup yields CDR1 SGHNT and CDR2 YENEEA. CDR3 length equals 16 residues. This CDR3 reads CASSLEGGGNYNEQFF. CDR3 nucleotides: TGTGCCAGCAGCTTAGAAGGGGGCGGGAACTACAATGAGCAGTTCTTC.

This clonotype appeared many times. The CDR3 bases are TGTGCCAGCAGGTCTAGCGGGATGGCCCGCTCCTACGAGCAGTACTTC. Translating it yields CASRSSGMARSYEQYF. The V call is TRBV3-1, the J call TRBJ2-7, with 9 bases matching TRBD2. V was clipped by 6 bases and J by 0 bases; unmatched bases: 9. The CDR3 contains 16 residues. Germline assignment: CDR1 LGHDT and CDR2 YNNKEL (reference sequence).

Only a few counts were recorded for this clonotype. The chain carries TRBV29-1 and TRBJ2-3; D is perhaps TRBD1 or TRBD2 (6 bases each). The CDR3 extends over 13 amino acids. The germline V gene has CDR1 SQVTM and CDR2 ANQGSEA. The CDR3 DNA follows: TGCGCTCGGGTCGGGGGACAAACAGATACGCAGTATTTT. Translation: CARVGGQTDTQYF.

This clonotype was detected only a few times. The rearrangement links TRBV29-1 to TRBJ2-5; a possible D gene is TRBD2 (5 bases). CDR1 and CDR2 from the germline V gene are SQVTM and ANQGSEA. Trimming took 4 bases from V and 2 from J, leaving 14 bases between them. This CDR3 contains 14 residues. CDR3 protein: CSVVSAKAQETQYF. In DNA, the CDR3 is TGCAGCGTTGTTAGCGCTAAAGCACAAGAGACCCAGTACTTC.

This clonotype was counted between two and nine times. The V gene is TRBV20-1, the J gene TRBJ2-7, with D possibly called TRBD1 or TRBD2 (5 bases each). CDR1 is DFQATT and CDR2 is SNEGSKA in the germline V gene (reference sequence). The V gene lost 6 bases and the J gene lost 2 bases, with 14 bases spanning the gap. The CDR3 has 13 residues. The CDR3 is CSATGPAPYEQYF. CDR3 DNA: TGCAGTGCAACGGGACCCGCCCCCTACGAGCAGTACTTC.

In this sample, this clonotype turned up a few times. A read error may account for a junction end that differs from germline. CDR3 region: CSLDEGGDTQYF. The CDR3 DNA sequence: TGCAGCCTTGATGAGGGAGGAGATACGCAGTATTTT. The rearrangement links TRBV29-1 to TRBJ2-3; tentatively, D is TRBD2 (6 bases). The CDR3 is 12 amino acids. Germline V gene sequence: CDR1 SQVTM, CDR2 ANQGSEA.

The chain links TRBV29-1 to TRBJ1-4, with 7 bases identical to TRBD1. The germline gives CDR1 SQVTM, CDR2 ANQGSEA. Germline trimming cut 0 bases from V and 8 bases from J; bases unmatched to any gene: 3. This CDR3 region has 13 residues. CDR3 protein: CSVEEQGGEKLFF. CDR3 DNA sequence: TGCAGCGTTGAAGAGCAGGGGGGGGAAAAACTGTTTTTT.

In this sample, this clonotype turned up a few times. This chain connects TRBV29-1 to TRBJ1-3, with D possibly matching TRBD1 (6 bases). Germline-derived CDR1 and CDR2 are SQVTM and ANQGSEA. This CDR3 has 14 amino acids. The V end was cut by 1 base, the J end by 4 bases, with 11 bases between. The CDR3 coding sequence is TGCAGCGTTGAAGGGGGGGCGGAAGGAAACACCATATATTTT. Protein: CSVEGGAEGNTIYF.

In its sample, this clonotype was seen many times. The chain couples TRBV29-1 to TRBJ2-3, with 11 nucleotides matching TRBD2. The CDR3 consists of 13 residues. The junction had 2 bases not matched to a gene; V was cut back by 3 bases and J by 6 bases. The germline CDR1 and CDR2 sequences are SQVTM and ANQGSEA. CDR3 residues: CSVEASGRDTQYF. The DNA for the CDR3 is TGCAGCGTTGAGGCTAGCGGGAGGGATACGCAGTATTTT.

This clonotype was picked up many times. J is TRBJ2-2 and V is TRBV11-2; TRBD2 matches at 7 bases. The CDR3 length is 14 residues. Per germline, CDR1 SGHAT and CDR2 FQNNGV. The trim removed 5 bases at V and 3 bases at J, leaving 3 bases unmatched. As DNA, the CDR3 is TGTGCCAGCAGCGGACTAGAGTACACCGGGGAGCTGTTTTTT. It is translated as CASSGLEYTGELFF. The variable domain in full, completed from reference TRBV11-2 and TRBJ2-2, reads EAGVAQSPRYKIIEKRQSVAFWCNPISGHATLYWYQQILGQGPKLLIQFQNNGVVDDSQLPKDRFSAERLKGVDSTLKIQPAKLEDSAVYLCASSGLEYTGELFFGEGSRLTVL.

This clonotype was counted once. This sequence may be a read error, since a much larger clone differs from it by one base. The rearrangement uses TRBV20-1 and TRBJ2-1; 10 nucleotides agree with TRBD2. V trimming: 4 bases; J trimming: 9 bases; junction bases outside the gene matches: 9. The CDR3 has 14 residues. CDR1 is DFQATT and CDR2 is SNEGSKA in the germline V gene (reference sequence). DNA of the CDR3: TGCAGTGCTAAAGAAGCGGGAGGGCCCGTTGAGCAGTTCTTC. Encoded protein: CSAKEAGGPVEQFF.

By share, this clonotype ranks as medium-sized (0.01 to 0.1%). The chain links TRBV11-2 to TRBJ2-1; TRBD2 agrees at 7 bases. CDR1 is SGHAT, CDR2 FQNNGV, per germline. This CDR3 spans 14 amino acids. Trimming took 6 bases from V and 7 from J; bases not matched to a gene: 9. CDR3 nucleotide sequence: TGTGCCAGCAGTATGAGCGGGATATCGAATGAGCAGTTCTTC. The encoded protein is CASSMSGISNEQFF.

This clonotype was counted a few times. This chain joins TRBV4-3 and TRBJ2-7; no clear D. Germline CDR1 is LGHNA and CDR2 is YSLEER. This CDR3 has 13 amino acids. V dropped 5 bases and J dropped 3 bases, with 11 bases sitting between them. The CDR3: CASSADTDYEQYF. The CDR3 DNA reads as TGCGCCAGCAGCGCCGACACGGACTACGAGCAGTACTTC.

This clonotype was counted at least ten times. CDR3 in amino acids: CASSPSGKQRRKALNTDDTEAFF. The CDR3 nucleotides read TGTGCCAGCAGCCCCTCCGGGAAGCAAAGGCGGAAGGCACTGAACACTGACGACACTGAAGCTTTCTTT. The J gene is TRBJ1-1, the V gene TRBV5-4; unclear D gene. This CDR3 contains 23 residues. The V end lost 4 bases, the J end lost 3 bases, and 40 bases lay between the germline ends. Germline CDR1 reads SGHNT; CDR2 reads YYREEE (reference sequence). Together with reference TRBV5-4 and TRBJ1-1, the CDR3 gives the full variable domain: ETGVTQSPTHLIKTRGQQVTLRCSSQSGHNTVSWYQQALGQGPQFIFQYYREEENGRGNFPPRFSGLQFPNYSSELNVNALELDDSALYLCASSPSGKQRRKALNTDDTEAFFGQGTRLTVV.

This clonotype was picked up a small number of times. The rearrangement uses TRBV28 and TRBJ2-5, with a weak D call TRBD2 (6 bases). V lost 6 bases and J lost 5, with 16 bases in between. The CDR3 contains 14 residues. From germline, CDR1 is MDHEN and CDR2 SYDVKM. The DNA of the CDR3 is TGTGCCAGCAGCCTTGGAGGGCTAACGGAGACCCAGTACTTC. It translates to CASSLGGLTETQYF.

In this sample, this clonotype turned up many times. The chain couples TRBV12-3 or TRBV12-4 to TRBJ1-6; possible D gene TRBD1, 5 bases. The CDR3 totals 16 residues. Trimming took 6 bases from V and 0 from J, leaving 12 bases between them. CDR3 sequence reads: CASSTGGSSYNSPLHF. The CDR3 DNA follows: TGTGCCAGCAGCACCGGGGGGAGCTCCTATAATTCACCCCTCCACTTT.

This clonotype was counted ten times or more. The rearrangement joins TRBV12-3 or TRBV12-4 to TRBJ2-1; unclear D gene. With 8 bases removed from V and 7 bases from J, the gap between germline ends came to 12 bases. The CDR3 totals 12 residues. Written as DNA, the CDR3 is TGTGCCAGCGGCCTAGGCCTAAATGAGCAGTTCTTC. Its protein product is CASGLGLNEQFF.

This clonotype was recorded a few times. The chain is built from TRBV28 and TRBJ2-7, with D possibly being TRBD1 (7 bases). V was cut by 5 bases and J by 1 base, with 15 bases left in between. The length of the CDR3 is 15 residues. Germline lookup yields CDR1 MDHEN and CDR2 SYDVKM. The CDR3, as DNA: TGTGCCAGCAGTCCTCCAGGGGGGCAGTCCTACGAGCAGTACTTC. This sequence encodes CASSPPGGQSYEQYF.

This clonotype was found many times. The chain employs TRBV29-1 and TRBJ2-7; D might be TRBD2 (6 bases). This CDR3 contains 12 residues. V was clipped by 6 bases and J by 4 bases, with 13 bases between them. Germline V gene lookup returns CDR1 SQVTM and CDR2 ANQGSEA. This CDR3 is CSVRRGTYEQYF. CDR3 bases: TGCAGCGTGAGGAGGGGTACATACGAGCAGTACTTC.

This clonotype was observed many times. The V gene is TRBV28, the J gene TRBJ1-1, with D perhaps matching TRBD1 (6 bases). Germline loops: CDR1 MDHEN, CDR2 SYDVKM. Trimming took off 4 bases at V and 4 bases at J, with 19 bases between the two ends. The CDR3 consists of 16 residues. This CDR3 reads CASSSPLGGAVTEAFF. CDR3 nucleotide sequence: TGTGCCAGCAGTTCCCCTCTGGGGGGCGCGGTCACTGAAGCTTTCTTT.

This clonotype was seen only a few times. The V gene is TRBV29-1, the J gene TRBJ2-5; 10 positions agree with TRBD2. With 7 bases clipped from V and 4 bases from J, the junction kept 15 bases outside the gene matches. The CDR3 length is 16 residues. Germline CDR1 is SQVTM and CDR2 is ANQGSEA. In DNA, the CDR3 is TGCAGCGCCTTCCTGAGGGCTAGCGGGAGAGGAGAGACCCAGTACTTC. Protein: CSAFLRASGRGETQYF. Supplemented by reference TRBV29-1 and TRBJ2-5, the full variable domain reads SAVISQKPSRDICQRGTSLTIQCQVDSQVTMMFWYRQQPGQSLTLIATANQGSEATYESGFVIDKFPISRPNLTFSTLTVSNMSPEDSSIYLCSAFLRASGRGETQYFGPGTRLLVL.

The rearrangement uses TRBV10-3 and TRBJ2-5, with D possibly matching TRBD2 (5 bases). The V gene's germline CDR1 is ENHRY and CDR2 SYGVKD. The V gene lost 6 bases and the J gene lost 4 bases, with 9 bases spanning the gap. This CDR3 is built from 12 residues. CDR3 in amino acids: CAISGNGETQYF. DNA for the CDR3: TGTGCCATCAGCGGGAATGGAGAGACCCAGTACTTC.

V is TRBV20-1 and J is TRBJ2-5; 13 nucleotides align to TRBD2. CDR1 and CDR2 from the germline V gene are DFQATT and SNEGSKA (reference sequence). Trimming cost V 1 base and J 4 bases; bases outside gene matches: 9. The CDR3 has 17 residues. CDR3 in DNA: TGCAGTGCTAGAGTAACTAGCGGGAGGGCCAGGGGAGAGACCCAGTACTTC. Its translation is CSARVTSGRARGETQYF.

This clonotype was seen many times. V and J are TRBV5-1 and TRBJ2-2, with 12 bases lining up with TRBD2. CDR1 is SGHRS, CDR2 YFSETQ, per germline. The CDR3 contains 18 residues. J gave up 0 bases and V 2 bases, and 5 bases lay outside the gene matches. The CDR3 DNA reads TGCGCCAGCAGCTTCACTAGCGGGAGGTACGCGAACACCGGGGAGCTGTTTTTT. Its protein product is CASSFTSGRYANTGELFF.